Listed below are T cell receptor beta chains from one sample, sequenced in a study of cytomegalovirus exposure and HLA in healthy donors. The data were produced by immunoSEQ multiplex PCR, yet TCRdb's version contains in-frame clones alone and is incomplete. Of roughly 120,000 clones detected, around 73% appear once; the ten largest clones hold about 4.9%. The sample comprised PBMCs. Source of these receptors: a man between 60 and 75 years old in good health and CMV-seropositive. The CDR3 runs from the conserved cysteine through the conserved F or W. A D gene is named only where the DNA matches it firmly. The size entry is marked missing in some rows and otherwise reads once, few, many or a size class.

J: TRBJ2-6
D: NA
size: NA
V: TRBV15
DNA: TGTGCCACCAGCAGATCAGTGACAGGATTAGCCTCTGGGGCCAACGTCCTGACTTTC
CDR3: CATSRSVTGLASGANVLTF

J: TRBJ2-3
D: TRBD2
size: NA
V: TRBV2
DNA: TGTGCCAGCAGTGAGTCTAGCGGGGGGTCGATAACCACAGATACGCAGTATTTT
CDR3: CASSESSGGSITTDTQYF

J: TRBJ1-2
D: NA
size: NA
V: TRBV29-1
DNA: TGCAGCGTTGAAGAACGAGGCAGGGTCAACTATGGCTACACTTTC
CDR3: CSVEERGRVNYGYTF

J: TRBJ1-1
D: TRBD1
size: NA
V: TRBV18
DNA: TGTGCCAGCTCACCACCGGGACAGAAAACTGAAGCTTTCTTT
CDR3: CASSPPGQKTEAFF

J: TRBJ2-3
D: TRBD1
size: once
V: TRBV6-6
DNA: TGTGCCAGCGACTGGACAGGGGGTATAGATACGCAGTATTTT
CDR3: CASDWTGGIDTQYF

J: TRBJ1-1
D: NA
size: NA
V: TRBV6-6
DNA: TGTGCCAGCAGTTACTCTGGGGGGACTGAAGCTTTCTTT
CDR3: CASSYSGGTEAFF

J: TRBJ1-4
D: NA
size: NA
V: TRBV6-1
DNA: TGTGCCAGCAGTACAGAGACAACTAATGAAAAACTGTTTTTT
CDR3: CASSTETTNEKLFF

J: TRBJ2-7
D: TRBD1
size: NA
V: TRBV29-1
DNA: TGCAGCGTTGGGGACAGGGGGCGATCTTACGAGCAGTACTTC
CDR3: CSVGDRGRSYEQYF

J: TRBJ2-7
D: NA
size: NA
V: TRBV5-4
DNA: TGTGCCAGCAGCTTGCCCCGACAGCCCCACGAGCAGTACTTC
CDR3: CASSLPRQPHEQYF

J: TRBJ2-3
D: TRBD2
size: NA
V: TRBV5-1
DNA: TGCGCCAGCAGCCCCTTGACTAGCGGGGGGTCTAGCACAGATACGCAGTATTTT
CDR3: CASSPLTSGGSSTDTQYF

J: TRBJ2-1
D: NA
size: NA
V: TRBV7-9
DNA: TGTGCCAGCAGCCTGAGCACCTCCTACAATGAGCAGTTCTTC
CDR3: CASSLSTSYNEQFF

J: TRBJ1-2
D: TRBD1
size: NA
V: TRBV2
DNA: TGTGCCAGCAGTGAGGTCCAGGGGGAGCATGGCTACACCTTC
CDR3: CASSEVQGEHGYTF

J: TRBJ2-3
D: TRBD2
size: NA
V: TRBV4-1
DNA: TGCGCCAGCAGCCAAGACGGGACTAGTAGGAGCACAGATACGCAGTATTTT
CDR3: CASSQDGTSRSTDTQYF

J: TRBJ2-2
D: NA
size: NA
V: TRBV6-5
DNA: TGTGCCAGCAGTTCGGACTCGCACACCGGGGAGCTGTTTTTT
CDR3: CASSSDSHTGELFF

J: TRBJ2-1
D: NA
size: NA
V: TRBV7-2
DNA: TGTGCCAGCAGCGGAGTAAGTTACAATGAGCAGTTCTTC
CDR3: CASSGVSYNEQFF